A selection of T cell receptor beta chains follows, all from one sample in a study of PD-1 blockade in classical Hodgkin lymphoma. Some clones are missing from TCRdb's copy, which holds only in-frame ones; the method was immunoSEQ multiplex PCR. There are some 27,000 clones in the sample; 80% to 90% occur only once, and about 0.59% lies in the top ten. The sample in question was CD4+ T cells from blood, obtained before the fourth cycle of nivolumab. These receptor sequences come from a human donor with classical Hodgkin lymphoma. Both conserved end residues are part of each CDR3. Fields, in order: J gene, D gene, V gene, clone size, CDR3 DNA, CDR3 protein. A D gene is named only where the DNA matches it firmly. The listing skips clone size in some rows; elsewhere it reads once, few, many or a size class.

j_call: TRBJ1-1; d_call: -; v_call: TRBV6-5; clone_size: few; cdr3_nt: TGTGCCAGCAGTGAGAGGCAGTCGCGCACTGAAGCTTTCTTT; cdr3_aa: CASSERQSRTEAFF
j_call: TRBJ2-1; d_call: TRBD1; v_call: TRBV6-4; clone_size: -; cdr3_nt: TGTGCCAGCAGTGACCAGGGGACAGAGTTTAATGAGCAGTTCTTC; cdr3_aa: CASSDQGTEFNEQFF
j_call: TRBJ1-3; d_call: -; v_call: TRBV7-8; clone_size: -; cdr3_nt: TGTGCCAGCGGAGTTTCCTCTGGAAACACCATATATTTT; cdr3_aa: CASGVSSGNTIYF
j_call: TRBJ1-2; d_call: -; v_call: TRBV6-1; clone_size: -; cdr3_nt: TGTGCCAGCAACCAGGGTCCCCTCATCGCCTATGGCTACACCTTC; cdr3_aa: CASNQGPLIAYGYTF
j_call: TRBJ2-3; d_call: TRBD2; v_call: TRBV11-2; clone_size: -; cdr3_nt: TGTGCCAGCAGCTTAGCTAGCGGGGCGGGGCCGGGGACAGATACGCAGTATTTT; cdr3_aa: CASSLASGAGPGTDTQYF
j_call: TRBJ1-5; d_call: TRBD1; v_call: TRBV19; clone_size: -; cdr3_nt: TGTGCCAGTAGCCGACAGGGGGCCGGAGGCAATCAGCCCCAGCATTTT; cdr3_aa: CASSRQGAGGNQPQHF
j_call: TRBJ1-2; d_call: -; v_call: TRBV7-9; clone_size: few; cdr3_nt: TGTGCCAGCAGCTTAGCGCGGACCTACTATGGCTACACCTTC; cdr3_aa: CASSLARTYYGYTF
j_call: TRBJ1-1; d_call: TRBD1; v_call: TRBV7-9; clone_size: -; cdr3_nt: TGTGCCAGCAGCCGGGACAGAGACACTGAAGCTTTCTTT; cdr3_aa: CASSRDRDTEAFF
j_call: TRBJ2-7; d_call: TRBD2; v_call: TRBV2; clone_size: -; cdr3_nt: TGTGCCAGCGAGGGACTAGCGGGGAGGTACGAGCAGTACTTC; cdr3_aa: CASEGLAGRYEQYF
j_call: TRBJ1-3; d_call: TRBD1; v_call: TRBV5-1; clone_size: -; cdr3_nt: TGCGCCAGCAGCCAGGGACAGGGGACAAACACCATATATTTT; cdr3_aa: CASSQGQGTNTIYF
j_call: TRBJ1-1; d_call: TRBD1; v_call: TRBV11-2; clone_size: -; cdr3_nt: TGTGCCCAACAGGGGCGGACTGAAGCTTTCTTT; cdr3_aa: CAQQGRTEAFF
j_call: TRBJ2-1; d_call: TRBD2; v_call: TRBV4-1; clone_size: -; cdr3_nt: TGCGCCAGCAGCCAAGCAAACGGGGGGTCCTACAATGAGCAGTTCTTC; cdr3_aa: CASSQANGGSYNEQFF
j_call: TRBJ2-1; d_call: -; v_call: TRBV27; clone_size: -; cdr3_nt: TGTGCCAGCAAGAGGGGCGGTGAGCAGTTCTTC; cdr3_aa: CASKRGGEQFF
j_call: TRBJ2-2; d_call: -; v_call: TRBV5-1; clone_size: -; cdr3_nt: TGCGCCAGCAGCTTGGCCCGGTGGTGGGATGAGAGCACCGGGGAGCTGTTTTTT; cdr3_aa: CASSLARWWDESTGELFF
j_call: TRBJ2-3; d_call: TRBD2; v_call: TRBV30; clone_size: -; cdr3_nt: TGTGCCTGGAACCTAGCGGGGGGGCAACATACGCAGTATTTT; cdr3_aa: CAWNLAGGQHTQYF
j_call: TRBJ1-2; d_call: -; v_call: TRBV28; clone_size: -; cdr3_nt: TGTGCCAGCAGTCCCGGAGGGACAATGAACTATGGCTACACCTTC; cdr3_aa: CASSPGGTMNYGYTF
j_call: TRBJ2-5; d_call: -; v_call: TRBV5-1; clone_size: -; cdr3_nt: TGCGCCAGCAGCGACAGAACGCAAGAGACCCAGTACTTC; cdr3_aa: CASSDRTQETQYF
j_call: TRBJ1-5; d_call: TRBD1; v_call: TRBV5-1; clone_size: few; cdr3_nt: TGCGCCAGCAGCTGGACGACAGGGAGCAATCAGCCCCAGCATTTT; cdr3_aa: CASSWTTGSNQPQHF
j_call: TRBJ2-5; d_call: TRBD2; v_call: TRBV11-2; clone_size: -; cdr3_nt: TGTGCCAGCAGCTTAGTCTCTAGCGGGGGTCGGCGTGAGACCCAGTACTTC; cdr3_aa: CASSLVSSGGRRETQYF
j_call: TRBJ2-5; d_call: TRBD1; v_call: TRBV10-3; clone_size: -; cdr3_nt: TGTGCCATCAATCGACAGGGGATCCAAGAGACCCAGTACTTC; cdr3_aa: CAINRQGIQETQYF
j_call: TRBJ1-2; d_call: -; v_call: TRBV7-2; clone_size: -; cdr3_nt: TGTGCCAGCAGCTTCGGACAGCAAAACTATGGCTACACCTTC; cdr3_aa: CASSFGQQNYGYTF
j_call: TRBJ2-5; d_call: -; v_call: TRBV6-5; clone_size: -; cdr3_nt: TGTGCCAGCAGTTCTACAGCCCGAGAGACCCAGTACTTC; cdr3_aa: CASSSTARETQYF
j_call: TRBJ2-4; d_call: TRBD1; v_call: TRBV28; clone_size: -; cdr3_nt: TGTGCCAGCAACAGGGGGCCGTCGGCTCAGTACTTC; cdr3_aa: CASNRGPSAQYF
j_call: TRBJ1-1; d_call: TRBD1; v_call: TRBV5-1; clone_size: -; cdr3_nt: TGCGCCAGCAGCTTGGGGGCAGGGGGCAAAGGGAACACTGAAGCTTTCTTT; cdr3_aa: CASSLGAGGKGNTEAFF
j_call: TRBJ2-5; d_call: -; v_call: TRBV5-1; clone_size: -; cdr3_nt: TGCGCCAGCAGCCTACAGATTCAAGAGACCCAGTACTTC; cdr3_aa: CASSLQIQETQYF
j_call: TRBJ2-1; d_call: -; v_call: TRBV11-2; clone_size: once; cdr3_nt: TGTGCCAGCAGCCGCACACGTAATGAGCAGTTCTTC; cdr3_aa: CASSRTRNEQFF
j_call: TRBJ2-3; d_call: TRBD2; v_call: TRBV10-3; clone_size: -; cdr3_nt: TGTGCCATCAGTGAGTCCCGACTAGCGGGTAGCACAGATACGCAGTATTTT; cdr3_aa: CAISESRLAGSTDTQYF
j_call: TRBJ2-7; d_call: -; v_call: TRBV18; clone_size: -; cdr3_nt: TGTGCCAGCTCACCAATCACCGGGGATCAGTACTTC; cdr3_aa: CASSPITGDQYF
j_call: TRBJ2-4; d_call: -; v_call: TRBV27; clone_size: -; cdr3_nt: TGTGCCAGCAGTTTATGGAGGGGGACAGCCGAGAAAAACATTCAGTACTTC; cdr3_aa: CASSLWRGTAEKNIQYF
j_call: TRBJ1-6; d_call: -; v_call: TRBV30; clone_size: -; cdr3_nt: TGTGCCTGGAGTTCAGGGTATAATTCACCCCTCCACTTT; cdr3_aa: CAWSSGYNSPLHF
j_call: TRBJ1-3; d_call: -; v_call: TRBV6-6; clone_size: -; cdr3_nt: TGTGCCAGCAACCCGACAGGAGGAAACACCATATATTTT; cdr3_aa: CASNPTGGNTIYF